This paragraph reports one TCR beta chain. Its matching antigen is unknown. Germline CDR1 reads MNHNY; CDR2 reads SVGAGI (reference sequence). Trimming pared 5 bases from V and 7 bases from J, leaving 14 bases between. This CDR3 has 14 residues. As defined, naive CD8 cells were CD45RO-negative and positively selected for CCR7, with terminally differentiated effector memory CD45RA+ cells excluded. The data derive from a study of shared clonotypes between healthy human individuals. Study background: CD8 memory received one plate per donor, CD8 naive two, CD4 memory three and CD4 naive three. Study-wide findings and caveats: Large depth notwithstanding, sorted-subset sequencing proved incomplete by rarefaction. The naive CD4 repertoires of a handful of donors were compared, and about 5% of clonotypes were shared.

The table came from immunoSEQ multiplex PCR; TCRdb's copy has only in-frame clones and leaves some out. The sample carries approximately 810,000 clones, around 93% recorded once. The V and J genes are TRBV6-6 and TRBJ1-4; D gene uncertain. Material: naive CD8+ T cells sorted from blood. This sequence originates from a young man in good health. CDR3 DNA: TGTGCCAGCAGTCCCGTCGAAGTGGTTGAAAAACTGTTTTTT. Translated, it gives CASSPVEVVEKLFF.